Following are 23 T cell receptor beta chains from one sample sequenced in a study of blood T cells in healthy people across ages. Next came a second PCR, run for about 6 to 12 cycles, which used a sample-barcoded 5' primer along with a J-beta primer mix. TCRdb re-called the 5' RACE reads with MiXCR, one entry per CDR3 protein. The repertoire includes about 930,000 distinct CDR3 sequences, around 29% of them detected once, and about 9.4% sits in the top ten. These records were also assigned to another study, of T cells of mothers and their children.

The sample consisted of blood. The receptors here all came from a woman in her forties in good health.

The sample holds many counts of this clonotype. The chain links TRBV15 to TRBJ2-7, with D possibly being TRBD1 (6 bases). Germline V gene lookup returns CDR1 LNHNV and CDR2 YYDKDF (reference sequence). Deletions cut 3 bases from V and 0 bases from J, with 15 bases between. The CDR3 totals 16 residues. The CDR3 protein is CATSRGQRGISYEQYF. DNA of the CDR3: TGTGCCACCAGCAGGGGCCAGAGGGGGATCTCCTACGAGCAGTACTTC.

On this clonotype itself: One junction end disagrees with the germline gene, perhaps due to a read error. CDR3 region: CASSLMGNSYNERFF. For the CDR3, the DNA is TGTGCCAGCAGTTTAATGGGGAACTCCTACAATGAGCGGTTCTTC. V is TRBV12-3 or TRBV12-4 and J is TRBJ2-1; D is unresolved. This CDR3 is 15 amino acids long.

The V and J genes are TRBV2 and TRBJ2-3; D call uncertain. Germline-derived CDR1 and CDR2 are SNHLY and FYNNEI. Trimming stripped 5 bases from V and 4 bases from J, with 7 bases between. There are 12 residues in the CDR3. CDR3 DNA sequence: TGTGCCAGCAGTTCGGCTTCAGATACGCAGTATTTT. Its protein is CASSSASDTQYF.

The rearrangement joins TRBV25-1 to TRBJ1-1, with TRBD1 as a possible D gene (5 bases). The CDR3 contains 15 residues. V lost 2 bases, J lost 5 bases, and 15 bases lay in between. Germline V gives CDR1 MGHDK, CDR2 SYGVNS. The CDR3: CASSELARARTEAFF. CDR3 in DNA: TGTGCCAGCAGTGAACTTGCCAGGGCTAGAACTGAAGCTTTCTTT.

This chain links TRBV6-5 with TRBJ1-1; TRBD1 might be the D (6 bases). Germline assignment: CDR1 MNHEY and CDR2 SVGAGI. The V gene lost 0 bases and the J gene lost 8 bases, with 10 bases spanning the gap. The CDR3 runs to 13 residues. CDR3 in amino acids: CASSYSDRFEAFF. In nucleotides, the CDR3 is TGTGCCAGCAGTTACTCCGACAGGTTCGAAGCTTTCTTT.

Ten or more counts support this clonotype. The V and J genes are TRBV7-9 and TRBJ2-7; D gene uncertain. Germline CDR1 and CDR2: SEHNR and FQNEAQ (reference sequence). The CDR3 consists of 13 residues. The V end lost 5 bases, the J end lost 4 bases, and 12 bases lay between the germline ends. This CDR3 is CASSPAAGYEQYF. CDR3 coding DNA: TGTGCCAGCAGCCCGGCGGCAGGTTACGAGCAGTACTTC.

The sample holds a few counts of this clonotype. The chain joins TRBV4-1 to TRBJ1-2, with D tentatively TRBD1 (5 bases). This CDR3 region has 15 residues. The germline V gene has CDR1 MGHRA and CDR2 YSYEKL. Trimming cost V 1 base and J 4 bases, with 13 bases left between them. CDR3 sequence reads: CASSQGQRATYGYTF. The CDR3 region has the DNA TGCGCCAGCAGCCAAGGACAGAGAGCAACCTATGGCTACACCTTC.

This chain connects TRBV20-1 to TRBJ2-1; 9 nucleotides match TRBD2. Germline V lookup: CDR1 DFQATT, CDR2 SNEGSKA (reference sequence). The CDR3 runs 15 residues. The ends lost 0 bases at V and 4 bases at J; junction bases unmatched: 4. The CDR3 region is CSARDLAGRYNEQFF. The DNA for the CDR3 is TGCAGTGCTAGAGACCTAGCGGGGCGTTACAATGAGCAGTTCTTC.

This clonotype was found many times. The V call is TRBV6-2 or TRBV6-3, the J call TRBJ2-1; TRBD2 matches at 7 bases. J lost 6 bases, V lost 1 base, and 6 bases had no gene match. This CDR3 contains 15 residues. CDR1 is MNHEY and CDR2 is SVGEGT in the germline V gene. The CDR3 loop reads CASSYLGLGRNEQFF. CDR3 coding DNA: TGTGCCAGCAGTTACTTAGGACTAGGACGCAATGAGCAGTTCTTC.

A note on this clonotype: Mismatch with germline at one junction end may stem from a read error. The chain has TRBV27 and TRBJ2-2, with TRBD2 as a possible D gene (6 bases). CDR3 length equals 14 residues. CDR1 MNHEY and CDR2 SMNVEV come from the germline V gene (reference sequence). CDR3 DNA sequence: TGTGCCAGCAGTCCAATTACTAGCCCCGGGGAGCAGGTTTTT. It is translated as CASSPITSPGEQVF.

The chain recombines TRBV20-1 with TRBJ1-2; tentatively, D is TRBD1 (6 bases). From germline, CDR1 is DFQATT and CDR2 SNEGSKA (reference sequence). V was trimmed by 6 bases and J by 6 bases, leaving 20 bases between them. The CDR3 length is 14 residues. CDR3 bases: TGCAGTGCCCCCGGCGGGGGGCGTCGGAATGGCTACACCTTC. It encodes CSAPGGGRRNGYTF.

The genes are TRBV9 and TRBJ2-1; 8 bases are a match to TRBD2. V dropped 2 bases and J dropped 7; count of bases not matched to a gene: 5. CDR1 is SGDLS, CDR2 YYNGEE, per germline. The CDR3 length is 14 residues. The CDR3, as DNA: TGTGCCAGCAGCGTGGCCGGGACTAGTAATGAGCAGTTCTTC. This encodes CASSVAGTSNEQFF.

The chain couples TRBV24-1 to TRBJ2-5; 7 bases match TRBD1. The CDR3 is made up of 15 amino acids. The V gene end was trimmed by 3 bases and the J gene end by 5 bases; junction bases not matched to a gene: 8. Germline assignment: CDR1 KGHDR and CDR2 SFDVKD. This CDR3 reads CATSDPGGTMETQYF. The DNA for the CDR3 is TGTGCCACCAGTGATCCAGGGGGTACTATGGAGACCCAGTACTTC.

This chain uses TRBV6-2 or TRBV6-3 with TRBJ2-2; D is unresolved. The germline gives CDR1 MNHEY, CDR2 SVGEGT. This CDR3 is 12 amino acids long. V lost 7 bases, J lost 4 bases, and 7 bases lay in between. The CDR3 DNA sequence: TGTGCCAGCACCTCCCCCACCGGGGAGCTGTTTTTT. It is translated as CASTSPTGELFF.

The rearrangement joins TRBV5-1 to TRBJ2-1; 8 bases line up with TRBD2. The CDR3 consists of 17 residues. Trimming took 0 bases from V and 3 from J; bases not matched to a gene: 8. From germline, CDR1 is SGHRS and CDR2 YFSETQ. DNA of the CDR3: TGCGCCAGCAGCTTGGTTGCCCGGGGGGGCCGCTACAATGAGCAGTTCTTC. Translating it yields CASSLVARGGRYNEQFF.

The J gene is TRBJ2-7, the V gene TRBV4-2, with a possible D match to TRBD2 (6 bases). V lost 3 bases and J 4 bases, leaving 16 bases between the germline ends. This CDR3 has 15 residues. Per germline, CDR1 LGHNA and CDR2 YNFKEQ. For the CDR3, the DNA is TGTGCCAGCAGCCATGAATGGGACCGGGGGTACGAGCAGTACTTC. Its translation: CASSHEWDRGYEQYF.

This rearrangement joins TRBV7-8 to TRBJ2-7; the D is unclear. The CDR3 loop spans 10 amino acids. V gave up 4 bases and J gave up 7 bases, with 5 bases separating them. The V gene's germline CDR1 is SGHVS and CDR2 FQNEAQ. CDR3 DNA: TGTGCCAGCAGCTCGGAGGAGCAGTACTTC. Protein: CASSSEEQYF.

In this sample, this clonotype turned up many times. The junction and the germline gene differ at one end; a read error may be behind it. V usage is TRBV6-6 and J usage is TRBJ2-7, with D unresolved. CDR1 is MNHNY and CDR2 is SVGAGI in the germline V gene (reference sequence). The CDR3 runs 11 residues. The CDR3 sequence: CASGQVYGQYF. The CDR3, as DNA: TGTGCCAGCGGCCAGGTCTACGGGCAGTACTTC.

This chain links TRBV28 with TRBJ1-2; D gene unclear. V lost 6 bases, J lost 5 bases, and 13 bases lay in between. The length of the CDR3 is 13 residues. CDR1 is MDHEN, CDR2 SYDVKM, per germline. The CDR3 sequence is CASRPGAGYGYTF. In nucleotides, the CDR3 is TGTGCCAGCAGACCTGGTGCGGGATATGGCTACACCTTC.

The chain uses TRBV30 and TRBJ1-2; TRBD1 agrees at 7 bases. This CDR3 is built from 13 residues. Trimming at V came to 2 bases and at J to 4 bases, leaving 4 bases not matched to a gene. CDR1 is GTSNPN and CDR2 is SVGIG in the germline V gene (reference sequence). CDR3 loop: CAWSRQGSYGYTF. CDR3 nucleotides: TGTGCCTGGAGTCGACAGGGAAGCTATGGCTACACCTTC.

This clonotype has a handful of counts. In DNA, the CDR3 is TGTGCCAGCAGCTCATCGGACAGGAGCAATCAGCCCCAGCATTTT. It translates to CASSSSDRSNQPQHF. V is TRBV28 and J is TRBJ1-5; TRBD1 aligns across 7 bases. Germline V CDR1 and CDR2: MDHEN, SYDVKM. Losses at the gene ends were 6 bases for V and 1 base for J; bases not matched to a gene: 6. The CDR3 extends over 15 amino acids.

Comments on this clonotype: With a much larger clone just one base away, this may be a read error. V gene TRBV29-1 combines with J gene TRBJ2-4; D gene unclear. Germline V gene data show CDR1 as SQVTM and CDR2 as ANQGSEA. The CDR3 length is 16 residues. V lost 1 base and J 0 bases, leaving 13 bases between the germline ends. The CDR3 DNA reads as TGCAGCGTTGAAGGTGAACATCTTCTAGCCAAAAACATTCAGTACTTC. Protein: CSVEGEHLLAKNIQYF.

In its sample, this clonotype was seen many times. The rearrangement uses TRBV30 and TRBJ2-5; the D call may be TRBD1 or TRBD2 (5 bases each). Trimming pared 0 bases from V and 4 bases from J, leaving 21 bases between. This CDR3 region has 17 residues. Germline V gene sequence: CDR1 GTSNPN, CDR2 SVGIG (reference sequence). CDR3 DNA sequence: TGTGCCTGGAGTGTACCCAACTTCCGGGGCACGGGAGAGACCCAGTACTTC. This sequence encodes CAWSVPNFRGTGETQYF.